Given below is one TCR beta chain in context. What it binds is not known. Trimming removed 0 bases from V and 3 bases from J; junction bases left unmatched: 6. Germline-derived CDR1 and CDR2 are LGHNA and YNFKEQ. This CDR3 is 16 amino acids long. This sample stems from a study of coeliac disease. Study background: The study queried TRBV7-2 bias without high-resolution HLA data. Notes on the study in general: Of coeliac lamina propria samples, about 45% of the 18 held published gliadin-specific TRB sequences, versus 1 of 6 controls. The authors judged this method unsuitable for unbiased gliadin-specific T cell detection. In active celiac disease, intraepithelial and lamina propria TRB and TRG repertoires were less clonal than controls.

Using immunoSEQ multiplex PCR, the repertoire was profiled, and TCRdb retains in-frame clones only, with some absent. The table includes about 1,200 clones, 55% to 70% detected once. The chain joins TRBV4-2 to TRBJ2-7; 9 nucleotides match TRBD2. Sequencing was carried out using lamina propria lymphocytes from the gut. The TCR was taken from a woman between 35 and 50 years old with celiac disease on a gluten-free diet, and with hypertension. The CDR3 DNA follows: TGTGCCAGCAGCCAAGATCGGGGAGCGGGGGGCTACGAGCAGTACTTC. Its translation is CASSQDRGAGGYEQYF.